These T cell receptor beta chains were read from a single sample in a study of blood T cell repertoires in COVID-19. TCRdb's table, derived via immunoSEQ multiplex PCR, lists solely in-frame clones and lacks some. The repertoire consists of fewer than 200,000 clones, with about nine tenths occurring once and the leading ten covering approximately 4.8%. The specimen sequenced was peripheral blood. All receptors come from a man younger than 40 with COVID-19, enrolled during active disease. Both conserved end residues are part of each CDR3. A D gene is named only where the DNA matches it firmly. Only some rows state a clone size, as once, few, many or a class for expanded clones.

NA | NA | TRBJ2-4 | TRBV28 | CASSLFGQTLAKNIQYF | TGTGCCAGCAGTTTGTTTGGGCAGACCTTAGCCAAAAACATTCAGTACTTC
NA | NA | TRBJ2-6 | TRBV29-1 | CSVGRETGANVLTF | TGCAGCGTTGGGAGAGAGACTGGGGCCAACGTCCTGACTTTC
NA | TRBD2 | TRBJ2-2 | TRBV4-3 | CASSQDLGASGKPANTGELFF | TGCGCCAGCAGCCAAGATCTGGGGGCTAGCGGGAAACCCGCGAACACCGGGGAGCTGTTTTTT
NA | TRBD1 | TRBJ1-2 | TRBV6-6 | CASSYSGTAIGYTF | TGTGCCAGCAGTTACTCGGGGACAGCTATCGGCTACACCTTC
NA | TRBD1 | TRBJ1-3 | TRBV28 | CASSFRGTGNTIYF | TGTGCCAGCAGTTTCAGGGGGACCGGAAACACCATATATTTT
NA | NA | TRBJ1-1 | TRBV5-1 | CASSSEQGLDTEAFF | TGCGCCAGCAGCAGCGAACAGGGTTTGGACACTGAAGCTTTCTTT
few | TRBD2 | TRBJ2-7 | TRBV4-3 | CASSQGRGETYEQYF | TGCGCCAGCAGCCAAGGTCGGGGGGAAACCTACGAGCAGTACTTC
once | TRBD1 | TRBJ2-2 | TRBV29-1 | CSVEVGDRGVSNTGELFF | TGCAGCGTTGAAGTCGGAGACAGGGGGGTTTCGAACACCGGGGAGCTGTTTTTT
NA | TRBD2 | TRBJ2-7 | TRBV7-2 | CASGGLAGVGQYF | TGTGCCAGCGGAGGACTAGCGGGAGTGGGCCAGTACTTC
NA | TRBD2 | TRBJ2-5 | TRBV5-1 | CASSSPTKTSGRYRLLYQETQYF | TGCGCCAGCAGCTCACCAACCAAGACTAGCGGGAGATATAGACTGCTTTACCAAGAGACCCAGTACTTC
NA | NA | TRBJ1-1 | TRBV11-3 | CASSLDRVQDRINTEAFF | TGTGCCAGCAGCTTAGATCGGGTTCAGGACAGAATAAACACTGAAGCTTTCTTT
once | NA | TRBJ2-3 | TRBV7-3 | CASSKTRSNTDTQYF | TGTGCCAGCAGCAAGACTAGATCCAACACAGATACGCAGTATTTT
NA | TRBD1 | TRBJ2-7 | TRBV6-5 | CASSRSGTGGLEQYF | TGTGCCAGCAGTCGCTCGGGGACAGGGGGACTCGAGCAGTACTTC
NA | NA | TRBJ2-2 | TRBV6-5 | CASSYSLEGTGELFF | TGTGCCAGCAGTTACTCCCTAGAGGGCACCGGGGAGCTGTTTTTT
NA | NA | TRBJ1-1 | TRBV7-8 | CASILGGPYVNTEAFF | TGTGCCAGCATATTGGGGGGGCCCTACGTGAACACTGAAGCTTTCTTT
once | NA | TRBJ2-3 | TRBV27 | CASSLAVAVETDTQYF | TGTGCCAGCAGTTTGGCGGTAGCGGTAGAGACAGATACGCAGTATTTT
NA | TRBD2 | TRBJ2-1 | TRBV3-1/TRBV3-2 | CASSPWGLAVYNEQFF | TGTGCCAGCAGCCCCTGGGGACTAGCGGTTTACAATGAGCAGTTCTTC
once | NA | TRBJ1-1 | TRBV11-1 | CASSLRGSVGTEAFF | TGTGCCAGCAGCTTAAGAGGGTCGGTGGGCACTGAAGCTTTCTTT
NA | NA | TRBJ1-5 | TRBV6-5 | CATGGRGNQPQHF | TGTGCCACCGGAGGTAGGGGGAATCAGCCCCAGCATTTT
NA | NA | TRBJ2-7 | TRBV2 | CASSDPDSYEQYF | TGTGCCAGCAGTGATCCAGACTCCTACGAGCAGTACTTC
once | NA | TRBJ1-2 | TRBV3-1/TRBV3-2 | CASSQDLGGRGNYGYTF | TGTGCCAGCAGCCAAGACCTGGGCGGGCGCGGTAACTATGGCTACACCTTC
NA | NA | TRBJ1-2 | TRBV20-1 | CSARDNRGYTF | TGCAGTGCTCGGGACAATAGGGGCTACACCTTC
NA | NA | TRBJ2-7 | TRBV29-1 | CSVGRLTRDEQYF | TGCAGCGTTGGTCGCCTAACGAGGGACGAGCAGTACTTC
NA | NA | TRBJ2-2 | TRBV6-2/TRBV6-3 | CASSSHNTGELFF | TGTGCCAGCAGTTCCCATAACACCGGGGAGCTGTTTTTT
NA | TRBD2 | TRBJ2-1 | TRBV5-4 | CASSLAAGGPNEQFF | TGTGCCAGCAGCTTGGCGGCGGGAGGGCCCAATGAGCAGTTCTTC
NA | TRBD1 | TRBJ1-3 | TRBV2 | CASSPEGGRVGNTIYF | TGTGCCAGCAGCCCGGAAGGGGGCAGGGTTGGAAACACCATATATTTT
NA | NA | TRBJ2-1 | TRBV3-1/TRBV3-2 | CASSQGSQTHSEQFF | TGTGCCAGCAGCCAGGGTAGTCAGACGCACAGTGAGCAGTTCTTC
few | NA | TRBJ1-1 | TRBV6-4 | CASSDSEYTEAFF | TGTGCCAGCAGTGACTCTGAGTACACTGAAGCTTTCTTT